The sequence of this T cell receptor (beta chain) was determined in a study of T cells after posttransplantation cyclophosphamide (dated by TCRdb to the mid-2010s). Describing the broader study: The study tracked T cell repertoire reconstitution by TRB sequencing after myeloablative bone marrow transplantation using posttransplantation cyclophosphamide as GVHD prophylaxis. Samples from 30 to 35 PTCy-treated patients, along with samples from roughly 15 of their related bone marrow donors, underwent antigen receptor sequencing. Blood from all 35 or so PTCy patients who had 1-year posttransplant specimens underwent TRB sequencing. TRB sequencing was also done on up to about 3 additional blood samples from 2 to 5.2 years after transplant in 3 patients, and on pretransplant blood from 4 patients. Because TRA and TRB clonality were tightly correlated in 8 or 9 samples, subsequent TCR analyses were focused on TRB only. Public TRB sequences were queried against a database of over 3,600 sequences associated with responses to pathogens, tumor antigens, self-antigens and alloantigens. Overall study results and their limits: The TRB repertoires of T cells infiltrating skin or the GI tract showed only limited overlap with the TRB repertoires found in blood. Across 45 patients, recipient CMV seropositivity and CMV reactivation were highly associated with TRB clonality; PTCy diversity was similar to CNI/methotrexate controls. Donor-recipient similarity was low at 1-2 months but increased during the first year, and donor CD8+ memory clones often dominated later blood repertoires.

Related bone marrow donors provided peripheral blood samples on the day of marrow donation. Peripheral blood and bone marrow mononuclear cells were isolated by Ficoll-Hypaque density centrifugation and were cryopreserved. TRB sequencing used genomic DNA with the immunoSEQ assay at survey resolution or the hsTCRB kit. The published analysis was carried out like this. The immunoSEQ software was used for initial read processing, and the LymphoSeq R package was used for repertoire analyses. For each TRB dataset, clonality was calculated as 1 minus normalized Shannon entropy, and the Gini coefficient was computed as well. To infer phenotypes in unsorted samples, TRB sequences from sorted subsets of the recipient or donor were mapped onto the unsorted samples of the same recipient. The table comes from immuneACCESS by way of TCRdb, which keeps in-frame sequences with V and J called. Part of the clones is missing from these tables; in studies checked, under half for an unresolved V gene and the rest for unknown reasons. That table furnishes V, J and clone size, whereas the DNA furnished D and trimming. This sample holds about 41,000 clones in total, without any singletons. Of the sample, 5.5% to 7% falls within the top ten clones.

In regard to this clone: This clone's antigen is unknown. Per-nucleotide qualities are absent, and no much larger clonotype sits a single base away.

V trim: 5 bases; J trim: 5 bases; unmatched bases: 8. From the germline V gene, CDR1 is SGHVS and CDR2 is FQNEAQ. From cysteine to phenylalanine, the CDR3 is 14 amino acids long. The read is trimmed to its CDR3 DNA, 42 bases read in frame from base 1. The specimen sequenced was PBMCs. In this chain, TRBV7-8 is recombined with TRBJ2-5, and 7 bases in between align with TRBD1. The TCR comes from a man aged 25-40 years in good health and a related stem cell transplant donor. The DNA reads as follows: TGTGCCAGCAGCGGCCACAGGGGAAGGGAGACCCAGTACTTC. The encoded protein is CASSGHRGRETQYF.